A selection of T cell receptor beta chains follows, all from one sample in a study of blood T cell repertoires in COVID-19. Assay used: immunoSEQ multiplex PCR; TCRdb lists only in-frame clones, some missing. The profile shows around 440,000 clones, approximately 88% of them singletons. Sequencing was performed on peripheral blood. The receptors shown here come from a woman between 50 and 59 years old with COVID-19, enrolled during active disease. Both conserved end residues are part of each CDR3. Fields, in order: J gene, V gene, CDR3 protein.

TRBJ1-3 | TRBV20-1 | CSASDGIPGNTIYF
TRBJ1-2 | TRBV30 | CARGQGHPWGYTF
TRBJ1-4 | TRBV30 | CAWSKSNYEKLFF
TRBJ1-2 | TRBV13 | CASSPEGPPGYTF
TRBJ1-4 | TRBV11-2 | CASSSDRVGEKLFF
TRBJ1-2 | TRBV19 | CASSISWQGRNYGYTF
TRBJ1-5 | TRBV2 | CASGRRGGYQPQHF
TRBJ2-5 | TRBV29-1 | CSAPSLETQYF
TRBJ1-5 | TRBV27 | CASSYRVGNQPQHF
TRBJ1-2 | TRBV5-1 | CASSVQVNYGYTF